The clone carrying this TCR beta chain was counted only a few times. Since all of the isolated RNA was reverse transcribed, expressed TCRB transcripts were what got sequenced. TCRdb's table, derived via immunoSEQ multiplex PCR, lists solely in-frame clones and lacks some. This table holds 500,000 to 700,000 clones, roughly a sixth found once. This sample is part of a study of beta chain features in type 1 diabetes. Germline CDR1 MDHEN, CDR2 SYDVKM. Trimming stripped 5 bases from V and 4 bases from J, with 17 bases between. The CDR3 has 15 amino acids. The receptor was derived from a man between 18 and 35 years old in good health. The rearrangement joins TRBV28 to TRBJ1-2; D gene uncertain. The specimen sequenced was naive CD4+ T cells from blood. CDR3 nucleotide sequence: TGTGCCAGCAGTCTCCGGACGTCCCCTTCCTATGGCTACACCTTC. Translating it yields CASSLRTSPSYGYTF.